This entry lists 9 T cell receptor beta chains sequenced from one sample in a study of metastatic and nonmetastatic thyroid tumors. TCRdb re-analyzed the PCR reads using MiXCR. Of tens of thousands of clones in the sample, 4% to 5% were seen once. None of the patients had undergone any treatment ahead of thyroid surgery. Sequenced material: blood. These receptors all stem from a female donor with papillary thyroid cancer or a benign thyroid nodule (not recorded which). Some clones in this sample may be carry-over from other donors' samples.

This clone appeared a few times. The rearrangement joins TRBV6-2 or TRBV6-3 to TRBJ2-7; TRBD2 aligns across 12 bases. The germline V gene has CDR1 MNHEY and CDR2 SVGEGT. V was clipped by 2 bases and J by 4 bases; unmatched bases: 9. The CDR3 loop spans 17 amino acids. CDR3 in amino acids: CASSYPRRTSGMYEQYF. The CDR3 nucleotides read TGTGCCAGCAGTTACCCTCGCCGGACTAGCGGGATGTACGAGCAGTACTTC.

This sequence joins TRBV28 and TRBJ2-7, with D possibly matching TRBD2 (5 bases). Trimming took off 6 bases at V and 5 bases at J, with 14 bases between the two ends. Germline V lookup: CDR1 MDHEN, CDR2 SYDVKM. The CDR3 runs 13 residues. CDR3 residues: CASRPADGNEQYF. The DNA for the CDR3 is TGTGCCAGCAGACCCGCGGACGGGAACGAGCAGTACTTC.

This clone was found a few times. This chain joins TRBV6-1 and TRBJ1-3; TRBD1 is a possible D gene (5 bases). The CDR3 covers 15 residues. Germline values: CDR1 MNHNS, CDR2 SASEGT. V was shortened by 2 bases and J by 3 bases, with 11 bases between the two germline ends. CDR3 in amino acids: CASSERWGSGNTIYF. The CDR3 DNA reads as TGTGCCAGCAGTGAACGATGGGGGAGTGGAAACACCATATATTTT.

This clone was detected a few times. The rearrangement links TRBV6-5 to TRBJ2-1, with D perhaps given as TRBD1 or TRBD2 (5 bases each). CDR1 and CDR2 from the germline V gene are MNHEY and SVGAGI. Deletions cut 2 bases from V and 2 bases from J, with 10 bases between. This CDR3 is built from 15 residues. CDR3 sequence reads: CASSYRDDAYNEQFF. CDR3 in DNA: TGTGCCAGCAGTTACCGGGACGATGCCTACAATGAGCAGTTCTTC.

This clone has only a few counts. CDR3 sequence (DNA): TGCAGTGCTAGAGATGGTCTTATCTGCGGGGAGCTGTTTTTT. Translating it yields CSARDGLICGELFF. The chain combines TRBV20-1 with TRBJ2-2; the D is unclear. The CDR3 runs 14 residues. Per germline, CDR1 DFQATT and CDR2 SNEGSKA (reference sequence). V was shortened by 0 bases and J by 7 bases, with 12 bases between the two germline ends.

This clone is medium-sized within its sample. V and J are TRBV27 and TRBJ2-1, with 9 nucleotides matching TRBD1. V lost 5 bases and J lost 1; bases outside the gene matches: 12. The CDR3 covers 18 residues. From germline, CDR1 is MNHEY and CDR2 SMNVEV (reference sequence). The CDR3 here is CASSPTNRGLRSYNEQFF. In DNA, the CDR3 is TGTGCCAGCAGTCCTACTAACAGGGGGCTTAGGTCCTACAATGAGCAGTTCTTC.

This clone has ten or more counts. This sequence joins TRBV27 and TRBJ1-1; D unresolved. CDR1 MNHEY and CDR2 SMNVEV come from the germline V gene (reference sequence). The ends were cut back, 8 bases at V and 3 bases at J, with 7 bases in the middle. The CDR3 runs 11 residues. CDR3 coding DNA: TGTGCCAGCCGTTCCTACACTGAAGCTTTCTTT. Amino acids: CASRSYTEAFF.

Many counts were recorded for this clone. The chain combines TRBV20-1 with TRBJ1-1; no definite D call. The CDR3 covers 14 residues. Germline V gives CDR1 DFQATT, CDR2 SNEGSKA (reference sequence). V was clipped by 3 bases and J by 4 bases, with 15 bases between them. The CDR3 loop reads CSASLGGPSTEAFF. In DNA, the CDR3 is TGCAGTGCTAGCCTGGGCGGGCCGAGCACTGAAGCTTTCTTT.

The chain links TRBV20-1 to TRBJ2-1, with TRBD2 matching over 8 bases. Germline values: CDR1 DFQATT, CDR2 SNEGSKA (reference sequence). J gave up 4 bases and V 2 bases, and 10 bases lay outside the gene matches. The CDR3 is 16 residues long. This chain's CDR3 is CSARPLISGIYNEQFF. Written as DNA, the CDR3 is TGCAGTGCTAGACCGTTAATTAGCGGGATTTACAATGAGCAGTTCTTC.